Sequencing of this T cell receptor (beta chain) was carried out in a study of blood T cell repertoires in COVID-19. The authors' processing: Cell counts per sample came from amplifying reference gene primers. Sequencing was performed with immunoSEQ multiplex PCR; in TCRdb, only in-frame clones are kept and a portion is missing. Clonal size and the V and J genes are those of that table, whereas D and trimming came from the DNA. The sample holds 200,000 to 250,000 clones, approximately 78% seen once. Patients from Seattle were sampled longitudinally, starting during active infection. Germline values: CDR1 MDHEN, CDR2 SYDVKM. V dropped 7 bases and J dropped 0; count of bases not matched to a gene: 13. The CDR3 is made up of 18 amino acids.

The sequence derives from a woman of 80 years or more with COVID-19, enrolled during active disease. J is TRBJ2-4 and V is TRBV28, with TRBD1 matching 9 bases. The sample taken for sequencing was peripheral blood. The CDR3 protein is CASTPGQGRPLAKNIQYF. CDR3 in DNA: TGTGCCAGCACCCCGGGACAGGGAAGACCTCTAGCCAAAAACATTCAGTACTTC.